The T cell receptor beta chain under discussion was sequenced for a study of graft-versus-host responses after intestinal transplantation. As concerns this clone: What it recognizes is unknown.

CDR1 SGHVS and CDR2 FNYEAQ come from the germline V gene. Trimming shortened V by 5 bases and J by 0 bases, and 17 bases separated the two germline ends. The CDR3 loop spans 17 amino acids. Method: immunoSEQ multiplex PCR; TCRdb's copy keeps in-frame clones and lacks some. The repertoire has under 95,000 clones, approximately 88% of them found once; the top ten carry 2% to 3%. V and J are TRBV7-6 and TRBJ2-1; D is perhaps TRBD2 (5 bases). The sequencing used unstimulated CD8+ T cells sorted from spleen or lymph node cells, collected before intestinal transplant. The TCR comes from a human donor who received an intestinal transplant. In DNA form, the CDR3 reads TGTGCCAGCAGCCCCGAGCCCCTAGCCAGCTCCTACAATGAGCAGTTCTTC. Protein sequence: CASSPEPLASSYNEQFF.